This T cell receptor (beta chain) was obtained from a study of Graves' ophthalmopathy and Graves' hyperthyroidism. Study context: Before any treatment was given, at initial diagnosis, peripheral blood was collected.

To note about this clonotype: Antigen: not known.

Researchers took RNA transcripts and amplified TCR beta CDR3 regions from them. HTBI-primed RT-PCR formed the first round, and a multiplex PCR formed the second. Each CDR3 protein is one row after TCRdb ran MiXCR on the multiplex PCR reads. The repertoire holds approximately 640,000 distinct CDR3 sequences, with approximately 39% as singletons. Regarding the study as a whole: Ophthalmopathy could be told apart from stable hyperthyroidism by a 13-signature model (about 88% sensitivity, roughly 81% specificity).

In donors with ophthalmopathy, activity was moderate-to-severe, with CAS ≥3, NOSPECS ≥4 and duration under 3 months. CDR3 size: 17 residues. The ends lost 6 bases at V and 6 bases at J; junction bases unmatched: 19. Germline V gene lookup returns CDR1 SGHTA and CDR2 FQGTGA. This clonotype was sampled from an adult man with Graves' ophthalmopathy. The source material was peripheral blood. The chain carries TRBV7-3 and TRBJ1-2; 7 nucleotides agree with TRBD1. The CDR3 protein is CASSPQANGGGNDGYTF. The CDR3 nucleotides read TGTGCCAGCAGTCCACAGGCCAATGGAGGGGGCAACGATGGCTACACCTTC.